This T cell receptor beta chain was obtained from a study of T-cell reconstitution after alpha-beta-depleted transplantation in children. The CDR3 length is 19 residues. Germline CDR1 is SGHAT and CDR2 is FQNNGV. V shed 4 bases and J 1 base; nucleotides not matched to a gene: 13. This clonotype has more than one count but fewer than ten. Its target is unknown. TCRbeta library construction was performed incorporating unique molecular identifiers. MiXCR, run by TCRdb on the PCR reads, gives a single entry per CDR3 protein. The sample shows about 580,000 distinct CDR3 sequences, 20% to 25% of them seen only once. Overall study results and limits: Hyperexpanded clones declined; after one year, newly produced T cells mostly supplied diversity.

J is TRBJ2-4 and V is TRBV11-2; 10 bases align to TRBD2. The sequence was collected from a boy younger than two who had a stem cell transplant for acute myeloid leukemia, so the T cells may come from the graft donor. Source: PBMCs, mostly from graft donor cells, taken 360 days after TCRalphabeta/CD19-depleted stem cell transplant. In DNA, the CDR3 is TGTGCCAGCAGCTGGCCCCCCATGCTTAGCGGGGGGGCCAAAAACATTCAGTACTTC. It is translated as CASSWPPMLSGGAKNIQYF.